This T cell receptor (beta chain) appears in the sequencing data of a study of T cell repertoires in cytomegalovirus infection. Study-wide background: CMV epitopes in the study were HLA-C-restricted (recently identified) and HLA-B-restricted (well studied). CMV infection and matching HLA type were both indicated by public TCR beta signatures.

A remark on this clonotype: Its specificity is unknown.

Germline V lookup: CDR1 MNHEY, CDR2 SMNVEV (reference sequence). This CDR3 comprises 15 residues. The V and J ends lost 2 bases and 4 bases, in that order; junction bases with no gene match: 3. Study-wide points: Across the ex vivo response, the dominant clonotypes were HLA-C-restricted CMV-specific TCR beta clonotypes.

TCRdb analysed the reads with MiXCR anew, one entry per CDR3 protein. The sample holds roughly 69,000 distinct CDR3 sequences, 28% seen once. This chain connects TRBV27 to TRBJ1-4; 8 bases align to TRBD1. This TCR was recovered from a human donor in good health (CMV status not recorded). Some clones in this sample may be carry-over from other donors' samples. The source was CD8+ T cells from cultured PBMCs, collected from culture after CMV antigen stimulation. CDR3 sequence: CASSLRTGNNEKLFF. DNA of the CDR3: TGTGCCAGCAGTTTAAGGACAGGGAATAATGAAAAACTGTTTTTT.